The 28 T cell receptor beta chains below were found in one sample sequenced in a study of TIL therapy for anti-PD-1-resistant metastatic lung cancer. Time point specified: pre-treatment sample, taken before nivolumab and TIL therapy. The immunoSEQ assay was v3. TCRdb's table, derived via immunoSEQ multiplex PCR, lists solely in-frame clones and lacks some. The table has approximately 53,000 clones, approximately 79% seen once. The sample consisted of blood, taken at baseline. The receptors derive from a woman between 30 and 85 years old with non-small cell lung cancer.

The chain uses TRBV6-5 and TRBJ1-2; tentatively, D is TRBD1 (6 bases). V gave up 2 bases and J gave up 7 bases, with 11 bases separating them. Germline values: CDR1 MNHEY, CDR2 SVGAGI. This CDR3 has 13 residues. CDR3 sequence reads: CASSYEGGRGYTF. The CDR3 nucleotides are TGTGCCAGCAGTTACGAGGGGGGTCGTGGCTACACCTTC.

This clone was counted a single time. This sequence joins TRBV11-2 and TRBJ1-1, with unresolved D. Germline V gene data show CDR1 as SGHAT and CDR2 as FQNNGV. Trimming shortened V by 8 bases and J by 4 bases, and 17 bases separated the two germline ends. The CDR3 runs to 14 residues. This CDR3 is CASREAGRSTEAFF. Written as DNA, the CDR3 is TGTGCCAGCCGAGAGGCGGGTCGCAGCACTGAAGCTTTCTTT.

The J gene is TRBJ1-5, the V gene TRBV16; D is uncertain. The V and J ends lost 4 bases and 8 bases respectively, with 12 bases between them. The CDR3 sequence is 13 residues long. The germline CDR1 and CDR2 sequences are KGHSY and FQNENV. The CDR3 coding sequence is TGTGCCAGCAGCCGTTGGTTAGTGGAGCCCCAGCATTTT. Translating it yields CASSRWLVEPQHF.

This chain links TRBV6-9 with TRBJ1-6, with D unclear. Germline CDR1 MNHGY, CDR2 SVAAGI. The V end lost 3 bases, the J end lost 9 bases, and 6 bases lay between the germline ends. CDR3 length: 12 amino acids. The chain's CDR3 is CASSYEGSPLHF. The CDR3 DNA reads TGTGCCAGCAGTTACGAGGGTTCACCCCTCCACTTT.

This chain connects TRBV6-5 to TRBJ1-6; weak D call: TRBD1 (5 bases). Germline assignment: CDR1 MNHEY and CDR2 SVGAGI. The length of the CDR3 is 15 residues. V was cut by 2 bases and J by 8 bases, with 13 bases left in between. The CDR3 DNA follows: TGTGCCAGCAGTTACAGGGGCAGTGAGGATTCACCCCTCCACTTT. The encoded protein is CASSYRGSEDSPLHF.

The chain combines TRBV15 with TRBJ1-2; possible D gene TRBD1, 6 bases. The CDR3 is 15 amino acids. V was cut by 0 bases and J by 6 bases, with 14 bases left in between. The V gene's germline CDR1 is LNHNV and CDR2 YYDKDF (reference sequence). The CDR3 here is CATSRETGGGHGYTF. The CDR3 DNA follows: TGTGCCACCAGCAGAGAGACGGGGGGCGGACATGGCTACACCTTC. The full variable domain, completed using reference TRBV15 and TRBJ1-2, is DAMVIQNPRYQVTQFGKPVTLSCSQTLNHNVMYWYQQKSSQAPKLLFHYYDKDFNNEADTPDNFQSRRPNTSFCFLDIRSPGLGDTAMYLCATSRETGGGHGYTFGSGTRLTVV.

The chain uses TRBV5-1 and TRBJ2-7; 7 bases agree with TRBD1. From germline, CDR1 is SGHRS and CDR2 YFSETQ. The CDR3 totals 15 residues. J gave up 0 bases and V 4 bases, and 7 bases lay outside the gene matches. CDR3 nucleotide sequence: TGCGCCAGCAGCGAATGGACAGGACCCTCCTACGAGCAGTACTTC. Translation: CASSEWTGPSYEQYF.

The chain has TRBV7-3 and TRBJ2-1; tentative D call: TRBD1 (6 bases). V lost 2 bases and J 1 base, leaving 12 bases between the germline ends. The CDR3 loop spans 16 amino acids. From germline, CDR1 is SGHTA and CDR2 FQGTGA. The CDR3 protein is CASSLLAGASYNEQFF. CDR3 DNA sequence: TGTGCCAGCAGCTTACTGGCAGGGGCTTCCTACAATGAGCAGTTCTTC. The variable domain in full, completed from reference TRBV7-3 and TRBJ2-1, reads GAGVSQTPSNKVTEKGKYVELRCDPISGHTALYWYRQSLGQGPEFLIYFQGTGAADDSGLPNDRFFAVRPEGSVSTLKIQRTERGDSAVYLCASSLLAGASYNEQFFGPGTRLTVL.

This chain joins TRBV7-3 and TRBJ2-7; 7 nucleotides agree with TRBD2. Germline V gives CDR1 SGHTA, CDR2 FQGTGA. The CDR3 covers 13 residues. The J segment lost 7 bases and the V segment lost 5 bases, leaving 8 bases of the junction unmatched. The CDR3 DNA sequence: TGTGCCAGCAGCCTGACTAGCTCAGGGGAGCAGTACTTC. It encodes CASSLTSSGEQYF.

Comments on this clone: The sample carries other DNA sequences with the same CDR3. The CDR3 sequence is CASISFERISDTQYF. CDR3 nucleotides: TGTGCCAGCATCTCTTTCGAGAGGATCTCAGATACGCAGTATTTT. The rearrangement joins TRBV5-6 to TRBJ2-3; D gene ambiguous. The CDR3 has 15 amino acids. V shed 6 bases and J shed 4 bases, with 18 bases lying between them. Germline loops: CDR1 SGHDT, CDR2 YYEEEE.

The J gene is TRBJ1-3, the V gene TRBV9, with a possible D match to TRBD1 (6 bases). Germline CDR1 and CDR2: SGDLS and YYNGEE. The CDR3 contains 16 residues. V lost 3 bases and J lost 1, with 14 bases in between. The CDR3, as DNA: TGTGCCAGCAGCGGTTGGACAGTATCTTCTGGAAACACCATATATTTT. As protein: CASSGWTVSSGNTIYF.

The V gene is TRBV7-9, the J gene TRBJ2-1, with 10 bases that match TRBD2. V lost 6 bases and J lost 2; bases outside the gene matches: 4. Germline CDR1 SEHNR, CDR2 FQNEAQ (reference sequence). The CDR3 totals 15 residues. This CDR3 is CASSNSGGPYNEQFF. CDR3 in DNA: TGTGCCAGCAGTAATAGCGGGGGGCCCTACAATGAGCAGTTCTTC.

The J gene is TRBJ2-1, the V gene TRBV7-2; TRBD1 might be the D (5 bases). Germline CDR1 reads SGHTA; CDR2 reads FQGNSA. CDR3 length equals 13 residues. V lost 1 base and J lost 13, with 14 bases in between. In DNA form, the CDR3 reads TGTGCCAGCAGCTTAGAGGACACAGGACGACAGTTCTTC. Translation: CASSLEDTGRQFF.

The CDR3 nucleotides read TGTGCCAGCAGCTTCTCTCTAGCGGGGGAGGTGTTTGCAGATACGCAGTATTTT. Translation: CASSFSLAGEVFADTQYF. The genes are TRBV5-4 and TRBJ2-3; 10 nucleotides align to TRBD2. V gave up 2 bases and J gave up 4 bases; unmatched junction bases: 13. The CDR3 totals 18 residues. Germline CDR1 is SGHNT and CDR2 is YYREEE (reference sequence).

The CDR3 coding sequence is TGTGCCAGCAGCTTTAGAGCGGTCTTGATGGGAGAGACCCAGTACTTC. This translates into CASSFRAVLMGETQYF. The genes are TRBV7-2 and TRBJ2-5, with D tentatively TRBD2 (5 bases). The germline gives CDR1 SGHTA, CDR2 FQGNSA. Trimming removed 3 bases at V and 4 bases at J, with 18 bases between. The CDR3 is made up of 16 amino acids.

This clone was observed a few times. V and J are TRBV5-5 and TRBJ2-5; the D gene is possibly TRBD1 (6 bases). In germline, CDR1 is SGHKS, CDR2 YYEKEE (reference sequence). Trimming took 2 bases from V and 2 from J, leaving 7 bases between them. The CDR3 runs to 13 residues. The CDR3 loop reads CASSFGQQETQYF. CDR3 in DNA: TGTGCCAGCAGCTTCGGACAGCAAGAGACCCAGTACTTC.

J is TRBJ1-1 and V is TRBV7-8; possible D gene TRBD1, 5 bases. V dropped 1 base and J dropped 2 bases, with 8 bases sitting between them. The CDR3 has 14 residues. Germline V CDR1 and CDR2: SGHVS, FQNEAQ. As DNA, the CDR3 is TGTGCCAGCAGCTTAGGTGGGGGAAACACTGAAGCTTTCTTT. This encodes CASSLGGGNTEAFF.

DNA of the CDR3: TGTGCCAGCAGTCCCAATAGTGGGCACGGCTATGGCTACACCTTC. Its translation is CASSPNSGHGYGYTF. The V and J genes are TRBV27 and TRBJ1-2; D unresolved. The CDR3 sequence is 15 residues long. Germline CDR1 MNHEY, CDR2 SMNVEV (reference sequence). The V and J ends lost 5 bases and 4 bases respectively, with 17 bases between them.

The chain uses TRBV11-3 and TRBJ1-1; D may be TRBD1 (6 bases). V was cut by 5 bases and J by 3 bases, with 10 bases left in between. This CDR3 has 13 residues. Looked up from germline, CDR1 is SGHNT and CDR2 is YENEEA. CDR3 sequence (DNA): TGTGCCAGCAGCCTGAGGGGGGACACTGAAGCTTTCTTT. This translates into CASSLRGDTEAFF. Drawing the rest from reference TRBV11-3 and TRBJ1-1, the complete variable domain is EAGVVQSPRYKIIEKKQPVAFWCNPISGHNTLYWYLQNLGQGPELLIRYENEEAVDDSQLPKDRFSAERLKGVDSTLKIQPAELGDSAVYLCASSLRGDTEAFFGQGTRLTVV.

Only one count was recorded for this clone. This chain connects TRBV29-1 to TRBJ1-1; 9 bases align to TRBD1. Germline V CDR1 and CDR2: SQVTM, ANQGSEA. V dropped 6 bases and J dropped 3; count of bases not matched to a gene: 8. The CDR3 spans 14 residues. CDR3 DNA sequence: TGCAGCGTGACCCGGGACAGGGTAGACACTGAAGCTTTCTTT. Translation: CSVTRDRVDTEAFF.

The CDR3 DNA reads TGTGCCAGCACGGGGCCAGGACGGGGACAAGACAATGAGCAGTTCTTC. This translates into CASTGPGRGQDNEQFF. V gene TRBV28 combines with J gene TRBJ2-1, with D possibly TRBD1 on 6 matching bases. Trimming left V 7 bases short and J 5 bases short, with 21 bases between. The CDR3 length is 16 residues. Germline V gives CDR1 MDHEN, CDR2 SYDVKM.

This sequence joins TRBV7-7 and TRBJ1-3; D gene ambiguous. Germline loops: CDR1 SSHAT, CDR2 FNYEAQ (reference sequence). CDR3 length: 15 residues. Trimming cost V 0 bases and J 0 bases, with 6 bases left between them. DNA of the CDR3: TGTGCCAGCAGCTTAGCAGCAGGCTCTGGAAACACCATATATTTT. This sequence encodes CASSLAAGSGNTIYF.

This rearrangement joins TRBV14 to TRBJ2-3; a possible D gene is TRBD2 (6 bases). The CDR3 is 15 amino acids. V was pared by 2 bases and J by 4 bases, with 13 bases between. Germline V CDR1 and CDR2: SGHDN, FVKESK. In DNA form, the CDR3 reads TGTGCCAGCAGCCAACCGGGACTGTATCCAGATACGCAGTATTTT. Translation gives CASSQPGLYPDTQYF. Complete variable domain (other parts from reference TRBV14 and TRBJ2-3): EAGVTQFPSHSVIEKGQTVTLRCDPISGHDNLYWYRRVMGKEIKFLLHFVKESKQDESGMPNNRFLAERTGGTYSTLKVQPAELEDSGVYFCASSQPGLYPDTQYFGPGTRLTVL.

The chain links TRBV19 to TRBJ1-2, with D perhaps TRBD1 (5 bases). Trimming took off 7 bases at V and 2 bases at J, with 14 bases between the two ends. CDR1 is LNHDA, CDR2 SQIVND, per germline (reference sequence). The CDR3 runs to 14 residues. The CDR3 DNA sequence: TGTGCCAGTACGAACTCGGGACTAAACTATGGCTACACCTTC. This codes for CASTNSGLNYGYTF.

The gene calls are TRBV6-5 and TRBJ1-5; D possibly corresponds to TRBD1 (6 bases). The length of the CDR3 is 13 residues. The V and J ends lost 6 bases and 4 bases respectively, with 10 bases between them. Germline V gene data show CDR1 as MNHEY and CDR2 as SVGAGI. The CDR3 protein is CASRTGTNQPQHF. In DNA form, the CDR3 reads TGTGCCAGCAGAACCGGGACAAATCAGCCCCAGCATTTT.

By share, this clone ranks as medium-sized. This chain joins TRBV28 and TRBJ1-1, with 7 bases matching TRBD1. The trim removed 5 bases at V and 7 bases at J, leaving 7 bases unmatched. Germline assignment: CDR1 MDHEN and CDR2 SYDVKM. The CDR3 has 13 amino acids. CDR3 bases: TGTGCCAGCAGTCTCCGGGACAGATTTGAAGCTTTCTTT. Translating it yields CASSLRDRFEAFF. The full variable domain, in which reference TRBV28 and TRBJ1-1 provide the parts outside the CDR3, is DVKVTQSSRYLVKRTGEKVFLECVQDMDHENMFWYRQDPGLGLRLIYFSYDVKMKEKGDIPEGYSVSREKKERFSLILESASTNQTSMYLCASSLRDRFEAFFGQGTRLTVV.

The chain couples TRBV4-3 to TRBJ1-6; 7 bases fit TRBD1. CDR3 size: 18 residues. CDR1 is LGHNA and CDR2 is YSLEER in the germline V gene. The V gene end was trimmed by 2 bases and the J gene end by 7 bases; junction bases not matched to a gene: 14. This CDR3 is CASSQFGVTGQRNSPLHF. The CDR3 region has the DNA TGCGCCAGCAGCCAATTTGGAGTCACGGGACAGAGAAATTCACCCCTCCACTTT.

The genes are TRBV6-6 and TRBJ1-3, with 8 bases fitting TRBD1. The germline gives CDR1 MNHNY, CDR2 SVGAGI (reference sequence). The trim removed 5 bases at V and 8 bases at J, leaving 11 bases unmatched. The CDR3 length is 15 residues. The CDR3 nucleotides are TGTGCCAGCAGTCTTACATCAGGGGGCGCGGACACCATATATTTT. Its protein is CASSLTSGGADTIYF.